This record concerns one T cell receptor beta chain sequence. Antigen unknown. Use of 60 Vbeta and 13 Jbeta primers characterized the PCR. Clones were read by immunoSEQ multiplex PCR, and TCRdb kept only the in-frame ones, dropping some. The sample holds tens of thousands of clones, over 70% seen once. This entry is derived from a study of cytomegalovirus exposure and HLA in healthy donors. Study conclusions and caveats: Most TCR beta V segments were productive about 90% or about 30% of the time in an earlier analysis. HLA alleles were associated with 15,000 to 20,000 TCR beta sequences in a later analysis at 0.05 false discovery rate.

CDR1 is MDHEN, CDR2 SYDVKM, per germline. CDR3 length equals 14 residues. The V gene lost 8 bases and the J gene lost 0 bases, with 11 bases spanning the gap. The source of this sequence is a girl aged 2-10 years in good health and CMV-seropositive. Sample: PBMCs. This chain links TRBV28 with TRBJ2-1; D is possibly TRBD2 (5 bases). The CDR3 sequence is CASAPGSSYNEQFF. DNA of the CDR3: TGTGCCAGCGCCCCGGGGAGCTCCTACAATGAGCAGTTCTTC.